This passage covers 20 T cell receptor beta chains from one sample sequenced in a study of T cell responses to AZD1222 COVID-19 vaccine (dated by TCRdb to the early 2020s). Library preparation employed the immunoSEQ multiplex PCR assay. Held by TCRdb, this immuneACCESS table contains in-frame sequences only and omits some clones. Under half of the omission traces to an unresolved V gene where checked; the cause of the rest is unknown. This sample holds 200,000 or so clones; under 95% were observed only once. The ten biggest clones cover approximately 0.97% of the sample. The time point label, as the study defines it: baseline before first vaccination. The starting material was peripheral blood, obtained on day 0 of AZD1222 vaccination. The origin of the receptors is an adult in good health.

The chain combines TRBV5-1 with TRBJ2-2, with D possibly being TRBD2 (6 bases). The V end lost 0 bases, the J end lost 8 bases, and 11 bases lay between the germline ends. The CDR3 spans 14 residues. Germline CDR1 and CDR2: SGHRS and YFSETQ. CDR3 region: CASSLATRGGELFF. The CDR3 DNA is TGCGCCAGCAGCTTGGCCACCCGGGGGGGGGAGCTGTTTTTT. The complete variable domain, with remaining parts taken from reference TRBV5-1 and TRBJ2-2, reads KAGVTQTPRYLIKTRGQQVTLSCSPISGHRSVSWYQQTPGQGLQFLFEYFSETQRNKGNFPGRFSGRQFSNSRSEMNVSTLELGDSALYLCASSLATRGGELFFGEGSRLTVL.

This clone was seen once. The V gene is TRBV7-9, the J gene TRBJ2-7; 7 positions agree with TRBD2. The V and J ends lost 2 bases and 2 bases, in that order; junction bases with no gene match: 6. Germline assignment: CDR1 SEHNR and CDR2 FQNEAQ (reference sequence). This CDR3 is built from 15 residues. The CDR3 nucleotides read TGTGCCAGCAGCTTAATGAGCGGGGAGACCTACGAGCAGTACTTC. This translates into CASSLMSGETYEQYF.

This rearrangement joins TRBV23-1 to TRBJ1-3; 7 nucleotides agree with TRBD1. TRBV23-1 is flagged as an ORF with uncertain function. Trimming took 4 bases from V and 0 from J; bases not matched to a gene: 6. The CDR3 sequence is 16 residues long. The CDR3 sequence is CASSPTGVYSGNTIYF. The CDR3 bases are TGCGCCAGCAGTCCAACAGGGGTTTACTCTGGAAACACCATATATTTT.

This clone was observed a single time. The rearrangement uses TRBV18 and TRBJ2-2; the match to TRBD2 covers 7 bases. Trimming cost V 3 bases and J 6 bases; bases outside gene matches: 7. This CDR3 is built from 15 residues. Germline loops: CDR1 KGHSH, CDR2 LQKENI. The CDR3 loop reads CASSPLGGTAGELFF. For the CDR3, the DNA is TGTGCCAGCTCACCGCTCGGGGGGACCGCCGGGGAGCTGTTTTTT.

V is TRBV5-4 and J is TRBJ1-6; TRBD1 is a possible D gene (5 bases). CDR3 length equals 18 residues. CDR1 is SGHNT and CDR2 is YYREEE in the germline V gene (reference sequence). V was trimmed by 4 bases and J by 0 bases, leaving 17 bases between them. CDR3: CASSRSGGASSYNSPLHF. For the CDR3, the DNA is TGTGCCAGCAGCCGATCTGGAGGGGCCAGCTCCTATAATTCACCCCTCCACTTT.

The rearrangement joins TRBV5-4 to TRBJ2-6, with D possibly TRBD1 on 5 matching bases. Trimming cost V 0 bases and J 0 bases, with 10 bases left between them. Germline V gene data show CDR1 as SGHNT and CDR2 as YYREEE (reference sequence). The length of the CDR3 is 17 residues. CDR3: CASSLVQASSGANVLTF. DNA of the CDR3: TGTGCCAGCAGCTTGGTACAGGCCTCCTCTGGGGCCAACGTCCTGACTTTC.

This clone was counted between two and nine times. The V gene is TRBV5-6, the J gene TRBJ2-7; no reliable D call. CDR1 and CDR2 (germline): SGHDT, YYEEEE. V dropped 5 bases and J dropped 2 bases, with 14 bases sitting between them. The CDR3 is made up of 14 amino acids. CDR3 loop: CASRFKRSTYEQYF. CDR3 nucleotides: TGTGCCAGCAGATTTAAACGTAGTACCTACGAGCAGTACTTC. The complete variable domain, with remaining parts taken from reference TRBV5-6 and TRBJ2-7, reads DAGVTQSPTHLIKTRGQQVTLRCSPKSGHDTVSWYQQALGQGPQFIFQYYEEEERQRGNFPDRFSGHQFPNYSSELNVNALLLGDSALYLCASRFKRSTYEQYFGPGTRLTVT.

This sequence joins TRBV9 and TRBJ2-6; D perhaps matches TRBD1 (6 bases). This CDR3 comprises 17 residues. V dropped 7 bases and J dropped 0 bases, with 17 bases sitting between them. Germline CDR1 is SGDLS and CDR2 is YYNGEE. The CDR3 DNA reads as TGTGCCAGCCGACCGGGACACCTAAACTCTGGGGCCAACGTCCTGACTTTC. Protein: CASRPGHLNSGANVLTF.

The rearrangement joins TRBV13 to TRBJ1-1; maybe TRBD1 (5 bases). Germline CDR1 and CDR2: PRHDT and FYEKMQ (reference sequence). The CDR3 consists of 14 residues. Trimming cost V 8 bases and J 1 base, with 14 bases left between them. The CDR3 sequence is CASRTRDTNTEAFF. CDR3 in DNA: TGTGCCAGCCGGACACGGGATACGAACACTGAAGCTTTCTTT.

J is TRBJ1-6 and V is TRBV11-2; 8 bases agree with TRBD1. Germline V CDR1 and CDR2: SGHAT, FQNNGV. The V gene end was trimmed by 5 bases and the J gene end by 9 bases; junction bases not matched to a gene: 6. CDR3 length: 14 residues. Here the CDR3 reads CASSPDRARSPLHF. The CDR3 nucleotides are TGTGCCAGCAGCCCGGACAGGGCTCGTTCACCCCTCCACTTT.

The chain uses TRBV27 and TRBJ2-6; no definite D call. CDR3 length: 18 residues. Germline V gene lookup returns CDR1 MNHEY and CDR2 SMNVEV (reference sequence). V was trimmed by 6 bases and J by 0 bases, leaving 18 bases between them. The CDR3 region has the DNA TGTGCCAGCAGCCCCTTAACGGCGCTTGCCTCTGGGGCCAACGTCCTGACTTTC. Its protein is CASSPLTALASGANVLTF.

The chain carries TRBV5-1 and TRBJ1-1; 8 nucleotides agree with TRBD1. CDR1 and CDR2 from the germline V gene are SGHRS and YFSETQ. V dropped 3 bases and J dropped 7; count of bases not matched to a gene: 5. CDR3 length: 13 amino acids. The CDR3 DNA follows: TGCGCCAGCAGCTCGGAGACAGGGGTTGAAGCTTTCTTT. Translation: CASSSETGVEAFF.

The CDR3 here is CASSISGRGGSPLHF. The CDR3 DNA reads as TGTGCCAGTAGTATATCAGGGAGAGGGGGCTCACCCCTCCACTTT. The chain has TRBV19 and TRBJ1-6, with TRBD1 matching over 7 bases. The CDR3 covers 15 residues. The V and J ends lost 2 bases and 10 bases, in that order; junction bases with no gene match: 8. In germline, CDR1 is LNHDA, CDR2 SQIVND (reference sequence).

The CDR3 here is CATQTGGADNYGYTF. As DNA, the CDR3 is TGTGCCACCCAAACAGGGGGTGCCGATAACTATGGCTACACCTTC. The chain employs TRBV28 and TRBJ1-2, with TRBD1 matching over 8 bases. The V gene's germline CDR1 is MDHEN and CDR2 SYDVKM. This CDR3 has 15 residues. V was pared by 10 bases and J by 1 base, with 11 bases of the junction left unmatched.

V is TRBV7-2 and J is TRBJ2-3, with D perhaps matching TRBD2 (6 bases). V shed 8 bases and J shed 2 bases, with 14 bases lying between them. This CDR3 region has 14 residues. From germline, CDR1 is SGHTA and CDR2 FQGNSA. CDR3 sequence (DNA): TGTGCCAGCCGTGCGGGATTGGTCACAGATACGCAGTATTTT. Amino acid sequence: CASRAGLVTDTQYF.

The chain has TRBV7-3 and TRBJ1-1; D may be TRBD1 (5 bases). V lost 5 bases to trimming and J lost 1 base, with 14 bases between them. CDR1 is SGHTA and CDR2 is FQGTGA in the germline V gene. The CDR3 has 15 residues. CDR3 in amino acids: CASSDDGAPNTEAFF. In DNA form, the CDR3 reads TGTGCCAGCAGCGACGATGGGGCCCCGAACACTGAAGCTTTCTTT. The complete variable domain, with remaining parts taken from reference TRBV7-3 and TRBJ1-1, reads GAGVSQTPSNKVTEKGKYVELRCDPISGHTALYWYRQSLGQGPEFLIYFQGTGAADDSGLPNDRFFAVRPEGSVSTLKIQRTERGDSAVYLCASSDDGAPNTEAFFGQGTRLTVV.

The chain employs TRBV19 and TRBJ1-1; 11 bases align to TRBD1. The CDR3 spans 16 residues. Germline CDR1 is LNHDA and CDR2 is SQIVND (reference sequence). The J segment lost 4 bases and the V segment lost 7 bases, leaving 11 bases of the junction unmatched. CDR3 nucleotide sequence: TGTGCCAGTACCCCGTGGGACAGGGGGGAAGTCACTGAAGCTTTCTTT. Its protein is CASTPWDRGEVTEAFF.

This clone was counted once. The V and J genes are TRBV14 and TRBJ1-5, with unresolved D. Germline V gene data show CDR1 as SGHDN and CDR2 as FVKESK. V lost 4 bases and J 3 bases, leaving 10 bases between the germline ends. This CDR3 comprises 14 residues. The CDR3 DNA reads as TGTGCCAGCAGCCTTCGGGGAAACAATCAGCCCCAGCATTTT. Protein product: CASSLRGNNQPQHF.

CDR3 DNA sequence: TGTGCCACCAGTGATCGGACTAGCGGGGTGGAGACCCAGTACTTC. This gives the protein CATSDRTSGVETQYF. The gene calls are TRBV24-1 and TRBJ2-5; 12 bases match TRBD2. The CDR3 has 15 residues. Per germline, CDR1 KGHDR and CDR2 SFDVKD. With V trimmed by 3 bases and J by 5 bases, 3 bases remained unmatched.

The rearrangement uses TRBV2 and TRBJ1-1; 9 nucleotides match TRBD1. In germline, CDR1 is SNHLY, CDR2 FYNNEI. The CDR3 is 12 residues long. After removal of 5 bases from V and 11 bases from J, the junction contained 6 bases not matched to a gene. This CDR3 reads CASSPQGAMAFF. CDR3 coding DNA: TGTGCCAGCAGTCCACAGGGGGCGATGGCTTTCTTT. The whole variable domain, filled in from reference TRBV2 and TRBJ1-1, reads EPEVTQTPSHQVTQMGQEVILRCVPISNHLYFYWYRQILGQKVEFLVSFYNNEISEKSEIFDDQFSVERPDGSNFTLKIRSTKLEDSAMYFCASSPQGAMAFFGQGTRLTVV.